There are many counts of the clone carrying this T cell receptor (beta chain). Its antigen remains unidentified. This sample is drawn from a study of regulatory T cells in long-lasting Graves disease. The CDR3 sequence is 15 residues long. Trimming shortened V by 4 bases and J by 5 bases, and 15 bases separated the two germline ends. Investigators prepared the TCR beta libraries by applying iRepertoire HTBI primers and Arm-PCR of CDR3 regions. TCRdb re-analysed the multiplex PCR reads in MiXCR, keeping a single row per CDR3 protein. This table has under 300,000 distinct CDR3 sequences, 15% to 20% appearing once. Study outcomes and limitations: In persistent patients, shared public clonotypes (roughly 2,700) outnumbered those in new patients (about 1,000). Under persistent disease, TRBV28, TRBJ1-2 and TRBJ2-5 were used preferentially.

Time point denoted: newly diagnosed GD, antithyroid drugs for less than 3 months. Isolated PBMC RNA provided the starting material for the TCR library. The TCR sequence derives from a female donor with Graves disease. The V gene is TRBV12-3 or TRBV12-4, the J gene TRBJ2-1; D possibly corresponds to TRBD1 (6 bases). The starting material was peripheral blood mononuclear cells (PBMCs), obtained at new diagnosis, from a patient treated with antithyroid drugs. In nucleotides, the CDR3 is TGTGCCAGCAGTTCTCGGGGACAAGGCAACAATGAGCAGTTCTTC. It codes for CASSSRGQGNNEQFF.